The 30 T cell receptor beta chains in this list originate from one sample, sequenced in a study of CD8 T cells in Susac syndrome. The RNA, about 0.45 to 1 ug, was put through reverse transcription using random hexamers. TCRdb used MiXCR to reprocess the immunoSEQ multiplex PCR reads, holding one entry per CDR3 protein. The sample has some 95,000 distinct CDR3 sequences, approximately 92% seen once. Sequences were obtained from CD8+ T cells from PBMCs. The receptor set was obtained from a human donor in good health.

The rearrangement joins TRBV20-1 to TRBJ1-5, with TRBD1 matching 7 bases. V shed 6 bases and J 7 bases; nucleotides not matched to a gene: 9. The length of the CDR3 is 13 residues. CDR1 is DFQATT and CDR2 is SNEGSKA in the germline V gene (reference sequence). The CDR3 loop is CSANDREGQPQHF. CDR3 DNA sequence: TGCAGTGCGAACGACAGGGAAGGGCAGCCCCAGCATTTT.

The chain couples TRBV24-1 to TRBJ2-2, with no clear D. This CDR3 has 16 amino acids. V lost 3 bases, J lost 7 bases, and 17 bases lay in between. Germline-derived CDR1 and CDR2 are KGHDR and SFDVKD. The CDR3 DNA is TGTGCCACCAGTGATAACTCGGAAAGGGCAGGCGGGGAGCTGTTTTTT. It codes for CATSDNSERAGGELFF.

This clonotype is a singleton in its sample. V and J are TRBV7-2 and TRBJ2-7; 7 bases align to TRBD1. The V gene's germline CDR1 is SGHTA and CDR2 FQGNSA. This CDR3 contains 16 residues. With 5 bases clipped from V and 4 bases from J, the junction kept 14 bases outside the gene matches. CDR3 sequence (DNA): TGTGCCAGCAGCACCATAAGAGGGGGCAGGGGTTACGAGCAGTACTTC. Its translation: CASSTIRGGRGYEQYF.

The V and J genes are TRBV5-6 and TRBJ2-5; a weak D match, TRBD2 (7 bases). This CDR3 comprises 13 residues. Between the trimmed V and J ends, which lost 5 bases and 4 bases, there was a span of 12 bases. Germline V gene sequence: CDR1 SGHDT, CDR2 YYEEEE. The CDR3 DNA follows: TGTGCCAGCAGGAGGGGGGGGGCAGAGACCCAGTACTTC. This translates into CASRRGGAETQYF.

The CDR3 DNA reads TGTGCCAGTAGTATAGACGGTGAACAGACTGAAGCTTTCTTT. Residues: CASSIDGEQTEAFF. The genes are TRBV19 and TRBJ1-1; D is ambiguous. V was trimmed by 0 bases and J by 5 bases, leaving 10 bases between them. The CDR3 covers 14 residues. The germline CDR1 and CDR2 sequences are LNHDA and SQIVND (reference sequence).

The chain's CDR3 is CASSGGTGEQYF. Here the CDR3 DNA reads TGTGCCAGCAGCGGAGGGACAGGCGAGCAGTACTTC. This chain connects TRBV13 to TRBJ2-7; the match to TRBD1 covers 8 bases. The CDR3 has 12 amino acids. The junction had 3 bases not matched to a gene; V was cut back by 5 bases and J by 6 bases. The germline V gene has CDR1 PRHDT and CDR2 FYEKMQ (reference sequence).

The chain carries TRBV6-1 and TRBJ1-2; 10 bases match TRBD1. The V gene's germline CDR1 is MNHNS and CDR2 SASEGT. This CDR3 is 15 amino acids long. The V and J ends lost 6 bases and 4 bases, in that order; junction bases with no gene match: 8. The CDR3 DNA sequence: TGTGCCAGCAGCGACCGGGGGACAGGGGTCTATGGCTACACCTTC. Its protein product is CASSDRGTGVYGYTF.

The chain uses TRBV6-6 and TRBJ2-5; D unresolved. Trimming stripped 6 bases from V and 8 bases from J, with 13 bases between. Germline V gives CDR1 MNHNY, CDR2 SVGAGI (reference sequence). The CDR3 consists of 12 residues. In nucleotides, the CDR3 is TGTGCCAGCAGGGACGGTATTGGAACCCAGTACTTC. This codes for CASRDGIGTQYF.

The chain uses TRBV27 and TRBJ1-2, with D maybe TRBD1 (5 bases). Trimming took off 3 bases at V and 0 bases at J, with 8 bases between the two ends. The length of the CDR3 is 14 residues. Germline lookup yields CDR1 MNHEY and CDR2 SMNVEV (reference sequence). CDR3 protein: CASSLGVANYGYTF. The CDR3 nucleotides are TGTGCCAGCAGTTTGGGGGTAGCTAACTATGGCTACACCTTC.

This sequence joins TRBV27 and TRBJ1-1, with D hard to call. There are 12 residues in the CDR3. From germline, CDR1 is MNHEY and CDR2 SMNVEV (reference sequence). V lost 3 bases and J 8 bases, leaving 10 bases between the germline ends. The CDR3 nucleotides read TGTGCCAGCAGTTTGATGGGGAGGGAAGCTTTCTTT. Its translation is CASSLMGREAFF.

The rearrangement uses TRBV7-9 and TRBJ1-1; D not resolved. The V gene lost 1 base and the J gene lost 3 bases, with 9 bases spanning the gap. Germline CDR1 reads SEHNR; CDR2 reads FQNEAQ (reference sequence). The CDR3 consists of 14 residues. CDR3 protein: CASSLVGGDTEAFF. CDR3 coding DNA: TGTGCCAGCAGCTTAGTGGGTGGCGACACTGAAGCTTTCTTT.

The CDR3 DNA follows: TGTGCCAGCAGTTTATCGATAAGGGGCAAACTCAGAGAAGAGACCCAGTACTTC. Residues: CASSLSIRGKLREETQYF. This chain joins TRBV27 and TRBJ2-5; D possibly corresponds to TRBD1 (5 bases). The CDR3 runs 18 residues. Trimming removed 0 bases at V and 3 bases at J, with 20 bases between. Germline V gene lookup returns CDR1 MNHEY and CDR2 SMNVEV (reference sequence).

The rearrangement links TRBV5-1 to TRBJ1-1; 8 positions match TRBD1. In germline, CDR1 is SGHRS, CDR2 YFSETQ. The CDR3 runs to 16 residues. The junction had 10 bases not matched to a gene; V was cut back by 6 bases and J by 0 bases. This CDR3 reads CASTPWAGGVNTEAFF. DNA for the CDR3: TGCGCCAGCACTCCGTGGGCAGGGGGCGTGAACACTGAAGCTTTCTTT.

The chain recombines TRBV2 with TRBJ2-7; the match to TRBD1 covers 7 bases. With 4 bases clipped from V and 7 bases from J, the junction kept 7 bases outside the gene matches. There are 13 residues in the CDR3. Germline V gene sequence: CDR1 SNHLY, CDR2 FYNNEI. The DNA of the CDR3 is TGTGCCAGCAGTGTTTTAGGGGGCAAGGAGCAGTACTTC. It codes for CASSVLGGKEQYF. The complete variable domain, with remaining parts taken from reference TRBV2 and TRBJ2-7, reads EPEVTQTPSHQVTQMGQEVILRCVPISNHLYFYWYRQILGQKVEFLVSFYNNEISEKSEIFDDQFSVERPDGSNFTLKIRSTKLEDSAMYFCASSVLGGKEQYFGPGTRLTVT.

The J gene is TRBJ1-1, the V gene TRBV6-5; TRBD1 is a possible D gene (5 bases). There are 14 residues in the CDR3. The germline V and J ends were trimmed by 0 bases and 6 bases, with 11 bases remaining between them. Germline assignment: CDR1 MNHEY and CDR2 SVGAGI. The CDR3 DNA is TGTGCCAGCAGTTACTCGACAGTTGCCTCTGAAGCTTTCTTT. This translates into CASSYSTVASEAFF.

The V gene is TRBV14, the J gene TRBJ2-2; a weak D match, TRBD1 (5 bases). This CDR3 comprises 14 residues. Germline V gene data show CDR1 as SGHDN and CDR2 as FVKESK. The germline V and J ends were trimmed by 6 bases and 3 bases, with 11 bases remaining between them. The CDR3 DNA reads as TGTGCCAGCAGTTGGGGCGGATACACCGGGGAGCTGTTTTTT. It translates to CASSWGGYTGELFF.

The chain combines TRBV6-1 with TRBJ2-5, with D hard to call. Looked up from germline, CDR1 is MNHNS and CDR2 is SASEGT. V was pared by 9 bases and J by 4 bases, with 12 bases between. This CDR3 region has 12 residues. CDR3 in amino acids: CARTKPIETQYF. The DNA of the CDR3 is TGTGCCAGGACGAAACCGATAGAGACCCAGTACTTC.

The rearrangement joins TRBV29-1 to TRBJ1-5, with TRBD1 matching over 9 bases. With V trimmed by 6 bases and J by 7 bases, 10 bases remained unmatched. Germline loops: CDR1 SQVTM, CDR2 ANQGSEA. There are 14 residues in the CDR3. CDR3 sequence (DNA): TGCAGCGTCCCTGGGACAGGGCCTGGACAGCCCCAGCATTTT. Its protein product is CSVPGTGPGQPQHF.

The V and J genes are TRBV27 and TRBJ1-2; no clear D gene. The CDR3 totals 14 residues. The germline gives CDR1 MNHEY, CDR2 SMNVEV (reference sequence). V was trimmed by 3 bases and J by 5 bases, leaving 13 bases between them. The CDR3 protein is CASSLRGNWYGYTF. DNA for the CDR3: TGTGCCAGCAGTTTGAGAGGGAACTGGTATGGCTACACCTTC.

The chain employs TRBV6-2 or TRBV6-3 and TRBJ2-7; D unresolved. The V gene lost 5 bases and the J gene lost 3 bases, with 17 bases spanning the gap. Germline-derived CDR1 and CDR2 are MNHEY and SVGEGT. This CDR3 has 15 amino acids. The CDR3 region is CASSQEGPLRYEQYF. The DNA of the CDR3 is TGTGCCAGCAGTCAGGAAGGGCCGCTCCGCTACGAGCAGTACTTC.

This clonotype came up once. This sequence joins TRBV20-1 and TRBJ2-5; 13 bases match TRBD2. The germline gives CDR1 DFQATT, CDR2 SNEGSKA (reference sequence). The ends lost 1 base at V and 1 base at J; junction bases unmatched: 6. The CDR3 contains 17 residues. The CDR3 loop is CSARAPWTSGSQETQYF. The CDR3 region has the DNA TGCAGTGCTAGAGCACCATGGACTAGCGGGAGCCAAGAGACCCAGTACTTC.

This chain links TRBV9 with TRBJ2-1; D possibly matches TRBD1 or TRBD2 (6 bases each). The CDR3 has 15 residues. Trimming took off 0 bases at V and 12 bases at J, with 19 bases between the two ends. Per germline, CDR1 SGDLS and CDR2 YYNGEE. Here the CDR3 reads CASSVVGGPYSGQFF. In nucleotides, the CDR3 is TGTGCCAGCAGCGTAGTAGGGGGGCCCTACTCTGGGCAGTTCTTC.

This chain joins TRBV5-1 and TRBJ1-1; D gene uncertain. Trimming stripped 4 bases from V and 3 bases from J, with 10 bases between. The length of the CDR3 is 13 residues. Germline CDR1 and CDR2: SGHRS and YFSETQ. CDR3 DNA: TGCGCCAGCAGCCCCGTTATCGACACTGAAGCTTTCTTT. It yields the protein CASSPVIDTEAFF.

This clonotype was counted a single time. This sequence joins TRBV10-3 and TRBJ1-6, with D unclear. V was pared by 3 bases and J by 5 bases, with 8 bases between. The CDR3 runs 14 residues. Per germline, CDR1 ENHRY and CDR2 SYGVKD. The CDR3 is CAISDGGNNSPLHF. CDR3 DNA sequence: TGTGCCATCAGTGATGGAGGGAATAATTCACCCCTCCACTTT.

V and J are TRBV12-3 or TRBV12-4 and TRBJ1-1; TRBD1 matches 7 bases. Unmatched junction bases numbered 8, after V lost 6 bases and J lost 4 bases. The CDR3 length is 14 residues. The CDR3 DNA reads TGTGCCAGCAGAAAGGGAACAGGGGCCACTGAAGCTTTCTTT. The encoded protein is CASRKGTGATEAFF.

V is TRBV13 and J is TRBJ2-3; D is perhaps TRBD1 or TRBD2 (5 bases each). The CDR3 has 16 amino acids. Germline lookup yields CDR1 PRHDT and CDR2 FYEKMQ (reference sequence). Trimming removed 2 bases from V and 2 bases from J, with 14 bases in between. The CDR3 DNA follows: TGTGCCAGCAGCTTACCATCCGGGGACCACACAGATACGCAGTATTTT. Protein sequence: CASSLPSGDHTDTQYF.

This clonotype was recorded only once. The CDR3: CASKGEGAGNTIYF. The DNA for the CDR3 is TGTGCCAGCAAGGGAGAGGGAGCCGGAAACACCATATATTTT. The chain is built from TRBV3-1 and TRBJ1-3; no clear D. CDR1 and CDR2 (germline): LGHDT, YNNKEL (reference sequence). There are 14 residues in the CDR3. V lost 7 bases and J 4 bases, leaving 14 bases between the germline ends. Complete variable domain (other parts from reference TRBV3-1 and TRBJ1-3): DTAVSQTPKYLVTQMGNDKSIKCEQNLGHDTMYWYKQDSKKFLKIMFSYNNKELIINETVPNRFSPKSPDKAHLNLHINSLELGDSAVYFCASKGEGAGNTIYFGEGSWLTVV.

The rearrangement uses TRBV13 and TRBJ1-2; no definite D call. This CDR3 has 12 amino acids. V shed 1 base and J shed 7 bases, with 7 bases lying between them. Germline CDR1 is PRHDT and CDR2 is FYEKMQ (reference sequence). CDR3 sequence (DNA): TGTGCCAGCAGCTTAGCAACCCTTGGCTACACCTTC. It codes for CASSLATLGYTF.

CDR3 coding DNA: TGTGCCAGCAGCTTAGGGCGACTAGCGGGCGTGGAGGAGACCCAGTACTTC. Its protein product is CASSLGRLAGVEETQYF. The chain has TRBV7-6 and TRBJ2-5; 10 positions match TRBD2. Germline lookup yields CDR1 SGHVS and CDR2 FNYEAQ. V shed 1 base, J shed 5 bases, and the junction held 10 bases outside the gene matches. This CDR3 is 17 amino acids long.

This chain joins TRBV13 and TRBJ1-1; TRBD1 agrees at 7 bases. Looked up from germline, CDR1 is PRHDT and CDR2 is FYEKMQ (reference sequence). The CDR3 sequence is 16 residues long. With 5 bases clipped from V and 0 bases from J, the junction kept 9 bases outside the gene matches. CDR3 protein: CASSPYRGSMNTEAFF. In DNA, the CDR3 is TGTGCCAGCAGCCCTTACAGGGGATCCATGAACACTGAAGCTTTCTTT.